Only a few counts were recorded for the clone carrying this TCR beta chain. Its target is not known. One entry per CDR3 protein results from TCRdb running MiXCR on the 5' RACE reads. This sample carries approximately 94,000 distinct CDR3 sequences, 5.9% of them seen once, and the ten largest clones take 10% to 15%. This entry belongs to a study of identical twins. Whole-study findings and limits: Out-of-frame sharing of TCR alpha in monozygotic twins was underestimated by models.

Sequenced sample: memory T cells sorted from blood. The TCR comes from a woman aged 50 to 60 in good health.

In nucleotides, the CDR3 is TGTGCCAGTAGTATCCCCGCGACTAGTGGGGAGCAGTTCTTC. Translated, it gives CASSIPATSGEQFF. The chain uses TRBV19 and TRBJ2-1; a weak D match, TRBD2 (6 bases). Germline CDR1 and CDR2: LNHDA and SQIVND (reference sequence). Trimming cost V 3 bases and J 10 bases, with 16 bases left between them. This CDR3 has 14 amino acids. Based on the CDR3 plus reference TRBV19 and TRBJ2-1, the full variable domain is DGGITQSPKYLFRKEGQNVTLSCEQNLNHDAMYWYRQDPGQGLRLIYYSQIVNDFQKGDIAEGYSVSREKKESFPLTVTSAQKNPTAFYLCASSIPATSGEQFFGPGTRLTVL.